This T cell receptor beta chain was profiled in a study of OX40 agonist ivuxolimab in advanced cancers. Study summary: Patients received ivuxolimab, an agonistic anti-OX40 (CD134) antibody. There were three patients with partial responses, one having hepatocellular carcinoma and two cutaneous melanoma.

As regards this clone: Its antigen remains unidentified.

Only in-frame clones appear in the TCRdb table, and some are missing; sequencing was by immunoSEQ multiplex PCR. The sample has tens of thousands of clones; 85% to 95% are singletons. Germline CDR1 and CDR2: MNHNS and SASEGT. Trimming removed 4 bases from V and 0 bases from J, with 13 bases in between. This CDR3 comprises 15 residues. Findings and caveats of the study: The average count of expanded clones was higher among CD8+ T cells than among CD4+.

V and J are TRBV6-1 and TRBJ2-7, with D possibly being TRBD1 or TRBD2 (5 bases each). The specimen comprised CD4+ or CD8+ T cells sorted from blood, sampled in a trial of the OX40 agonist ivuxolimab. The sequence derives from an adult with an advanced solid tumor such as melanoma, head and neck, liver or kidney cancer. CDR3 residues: CASSGRDGDSYEQYF. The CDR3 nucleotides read TGTGCCAGCAGTGGCCGGGACGGAGACTCCTACGAGCAGTACTTC.